A selection of T cell receptor beta chains follows, all from one sample in a study of cytotoxic CD8 clonotypes in ibrutinib-treated CLL. Using immunoSEQ multiplex PCR, the repertoire was profiled, and TCRdb retains in-frame clones only, with some absent. The data contain 50,000 to 70,000 clones, 50% to 70% of them singletons. The input for sequencing was PBMCs, taken at disease progression, from a patient treated with ibrutinib. These receptors originate from a human donor with chronic lymphocytic leukemia. Both conserved end residues are trimmed from each CDR3.

>TRBV28|TRBJ1-1
ASSFPDTRNTEAF
>TRBV30|TRBJ2-7
AWSVLWGSYEQY
>TRBV6-5|TRBJ2-7
ASRPAGTSSYEQY
>TRBV6-5|TRBJ2-1
ASSYGGSNNEQF
>TRBV6-5|TRBJ1-5
ASSYSGQDQPQH
>TRBV5-1|TRBJ1-5
ASSPWQGEPQPQH
>TRBV23-1|TRBJ2-7
ASSEEGEQY
>TRBV11-2|TRBJ2-2
ASSLDHRINTGELF
>TRBV11-3|TRBJ2-7
ASSLETVVSYEQY
>TRBV19|TRBJ1-4
ASSGWTGNEKLF
>TRBV5-1|TRBJ1-1
ASSLRDSTEAF
>TRBV4-1|TRBJ2-2
ASSQEVHGGTGELF
>TRBV30|TRBJ1-6
AWRQAGGVSPLH
>TRBV5-1|TRBJ2-1
ASSLGLAAYNEQF
>TRBV2|TRBJ2-7
ASSVEGGAYEQY
>TRBV27|TRBJ1-1
ASRLGGPYLNTEAF